These 28 T cell receptor beta chains were sequenced from one sample in a study of a mutant IDH1 vaccine in newly diagnosed glioma. Time point: week 5, during vaccination. Vaccinated patients received 300 ug of mutant IDH1 20-mer peptide per dose, with topical imiquimod. The data were produced by immunoSEQ multiplex PCR, yet TCRdb's version contains in-frame clones alone and is incomplete. The table includes some 29,000 clones, about 85% detected once. Their recognized antigens are unknown. The sequencing used peripheral blood mononuclear cells (PBMCs), collected from a glioma patient whose treatment included an IDH1 peptide vaccine. Receptors were obtained from a woman between 35 and 50 years old with glioma. Some clones in this sample may be carry-over from other donors' samples.

This clone has more than one count but fewer than ten. J is TRBJ1-6 and V is TRBV18; a weak D match, TRBD1 (6 bases). Germline loops: CDR1 KGHSH, CDR2 LQKENI. The CDR3 runs 14 residues. The V end was cut by 2 bases, the J end by 6 bases, with 8 bases between. CDR3 amino acids: CASSPGGANSPLHF. For the CDR3, the DNA is TGTGCCAGCTCACCAGGGGGGGCTAATTCACCCCTCCACTTT.

As DNA, the CDR3 is TGTGCCAGCAGCTTAGCGGATACGCAGTATTTT. As protein: CASSLADTQYF. The chain recombines TRBV7-9 with TRBJ2-3; D uncertain. Between the trimmed V and J ends, which lost 0 bases and 6 bases, there was a span of 1 base. Germline CDR1 is SEHNR and CDR2 is FQNEAQ (reference sequence). The CDR3 is 11 amino acids.

The V gene is TRBV27, the J gene TRBJ2-7; 8 bases line up with TRBD2. CDR1 and CDR2 (germline): MNHEY, SMNVEV (reference sequence). The CDR3 covers 15 residues. The V gene end was trimmed by 4 bases and the J gene end by 3 bases; junction bases not matched to a gene: 8. The CDR3 DNA is TGTGCCAGCAGTTCAGAGGTAGCGGGGAGCTACGAGCAGTACTTC. It yields the protein CASSSEVAGSYEQYF.

V usage is TRBV28 and J usage is TRBJ2-4; TRBD1 aligns across 7 bases. The V and J ends lost 6 bases and 0 bases, in that order; junction bases with no gene match: 20. This CDR3 contains 20 residues. Germline lookup yields CDR1 MDHEN and CDR2 SYDVKM. CDR3 in DNA: TGTGCCAGCAGCCGAAATCCGACGGGACAGAAGAAACTAGCCAAAAACATTCAGTACTTC. Its translation: CASSRNPTGQKKLAKNIQYF.

The chain employs TRBV5-6 and TRBJ2-5; D remains ambiguous. The end of the DNA fits TRBJ2-7 better, so the J call may be wrong. This CDR3 comprises 11 residues. Germline-derived CDR1 and CDR2 are SGHDT and YYEEEE. CDR3 in amino acids: CASSFRVEQYF. CDR3 DNA sequence: TGTGCCAGCAGCTTCCGGGTCGAGCAGTACTTC.

The chain joins TRBV4-2 to TRBJ1-2, with 10 bases aligning to TRBD1. Germline trimming cut 2 bases from V and 8 bases from J; bases unmatched to any gene: 8. This CDR3 is 15 amino acids long. Germline V gene data show CDR1 as LGHNA and CDR2 as YNFKEQ. The CDR3 protein is CASSQPNRDRGGYTF. The DNA for the CDR3 is TGTGCCAGCAGCCAACCTAACCGGGACAGGGGAGGCTACACCTTC.

The chain uses TRBV4-3 and TRBJ1-4; D possibly corresponds to TRBD1 (6 bases). This CDR3 has 17 amino acids. Trimming removed 0 bases from V and 7 bases from J, with 18 bases in between. The germline V gene encodes CDR1 LGHNA and CDR2 YSLEER. The CDR3 sequence: CASSQDSGGLIGEKLFF. In nucleotides, the CDR3 is TGCGCCAGCAGCCAAGATAGCGGGGGGCTAATAGGTGAAAAACTGTTTTTT.

J is TRBJ2-7 and V is TRBV19; TRBD2 is a possible D gene (7 bases). Trimming stripped 0 bases from V and 4 bases from J, with 28 bases between. The CDR3 is 20 amino acids. CDR1 is LNHDA and CDR2 is SQIVND in the germline V gene (reference sequence). The CDR3 DNA reads TGTGCCAGTAGTATAGACCACAAGGGGGGGTACGGCTTTCCTACTTACGAGCAGTACTTC. Translated: CASSIDHKGGYGFPTYEQYF.

The chain combines TRBV6-6 with TRBJ2-6, with no clear D. Germline CDR1 reads MNHNY; CDR2 reads SVGAGI (reference sequence). V was trimmed by 7 bases and J by 8 bases, leaving 6 bases between them. The length of the CDR3 is 11 residues. CDR3 nucleotides: TGTGCCAGCACGAGGACCAACGTCCTGACTTTC. Encoded protein: CASTRTNVLTF.

This chain joins TRBV10-3 and TRBJ2-5; 10 bases align to TRBD2. The trim removed 7 bases at V and 3 bases at J, leaving 5 bases unmatched. Per the germline V gene, CDR1 is ENHRY and CDR2 is SYGVKD. The CDR3 loop spans 14 amino acids. CDR3 residues: CAIKSGGAEETQYF. The CDR3, as DNA: TGTGCCATCAAAAGCGGGGGGGCAGAAGAGACCCAGTACTTC.

The V gene is TRBV2, the J gene TRBJ1-1; 8 nucleotides line up with TRBD1. With V trimmed by 6 bases and J by 5 bases, 8 bases remained unmatched. From germline, CDR1 is SNHLY and CDR2 FYNNEI. The CDR3 extends over 14 amino acids. The CDR3 nucleotides are TGTGCCAGCAGAGATGGACAGGGTGGGACTGAAGCTTTCTTT. Its translation: CASRDGQGGTEAFF.

J is TRBJ2-7 and V is TRBV10-3; TRBD1 matches 9 bases. There are 19 residues in the CDR3. The J segment lost 3 bases and the V segment lost 6 bases, leaving 21 bases of the junction unmatched. Germline CDR1 reads ENHRY; CDR2 reads SYGVKD. CDR3 protein: CAIRVTGTGRTGRGYEQYF. In DNA form, the CDR3 reads TGTGCCATCAGAGTAACCGGGACAGGGAGGACTGGGAGAGGCTACGAGCAGTACTTC.

V gene TRBV5-1 combines with J gene TRBJ2-7; either TRBD1 or TRBD2 may supply D (5 bases each). The V end was cut by 0 bases, the J end by 6 bases, with 7 bases between. This CDR3 has 12 amino acids. In germline, CDR1 is SGHRS, CDR2 YFSETQ. The CDR3 region is CASSLVGGEQYF. In DNA form, the CDR3 reads TGCGCCAGCAGCTTGGTTGGGGGCGAGCAGTACTTC.

The V gene is TRBV7-2, the J gene TRBJ1-2; TRBD1 agrees at 7 bases. Trimming removed 6 bases from V and 8 bases from J; junction bases left unmatched: 15. The CDR3 contains 15 residues. The germline V gene encodes CDR1 SGHTA and CDR2 FQGNSA. The CDR3 sequence is CASSLTQGGEEGYTF. CDR3 sequence (DNA): TGTGCCAGCAGTCTCACGCAAGGGGGCGAAGAAGGCTACACCTTC.

The rearrangement links TRBV10-3 to TRBJ1-2; the D is unclear. Germline values: CDR1 ENHRY, CDR2 SYGVKD. CDR3 length: 17 residues. The V end lost 6 bases, the J end lost 0 bases, and 20 bases lay between the germline ends. The CDR3 here is CAISSPGGQLANYGYTF. In DNA, the CDR3 is TGTGCCATCAGCTCCCCCGGAGGCCAGTTAGCTAACTATGGCTACACCTTC.

The CDR3: CASSFIGLSTDTQYF. CDR3 in DNA: TGTGCCAGCAGTTTTATCGGACTTTCCACAGATACGCAGTATTTT. This chain uses TRBV27 with TRBJ2-3; a possible D gene is TRBD2 (5 bases). Trimming took 3 bases from V and 2 from J, leaving 12 bases between them. The CDR3 runs to 15 residues. Germline CDR1 MNHEY, CDR2 SMNVEV (reference sequence).

A single count supports this clone. V gene TRBV7-3 combines with J gene TRBJ1-5, with a tentative D call TRBD1 (5 bases). This CDR3 region has 15 residues. CDR1 SGHTA and CDR2 FQGTGA come from the germline V gene. V lost 0 bases, J lost 1 base, and 7 bases lay in between. CDR3: CASSLTGESNQPQHF. The CDR3 nucleotides are TGTGCCAGCAGCTTAACAGGGGAGAGCAATCAGCCCCAGCATTTT.

The chain couples TRBV6-5 to TRBJ2-7; the D gene is possibly TRBD2 (6 bases). Germline V gives CDR1 MNHEY, CDR2 SVGAGI. The CDR3 spans 14 residues. V lost 4 bases and J lost 2, with 12 bases in between. The CDR3, as DNA: TGTGCCAGCAGTTGGGGCGGGAACCCCTACGAGCAGTACTTC. Translating it yields CASSWGGNPYEQYF.

The chain carries TRBV29-1 and TRBJ2-7; D is perhaps TRBD2 (5 bases). Germline V gene data show CDR1 as SQVTM and CDR2 as ANQGSEA. V was pared by 7 bases and J by 1 base, with 20 bases between. The CDR3 is made up of 15 amino acids. The CDR3 DNA reads TGCAGCGCCCGGTTGGTGACTAATCCTTCCTACGAGCAGTACTTC. Translated: CSARLVTNPSYEQYF.

The V gene is TRBV7-8, the J gene TRBJ2-5; TRBD2 might be the D (7 bases). Between the trimmed V and J ends, which lost 1 base and 7 bases, there was a span of 10 bases. CDR3 length equals 13 residues. Per germline, CDR1 SGHVS and CDR2 FQNEAQ. The CDR3 reads CASSLEGGSTQYF. The CDR3, as DNA: TGTGCCAGCAGCTTAGAGGGGGGGTCGACCCAGTACTTC. Combining the CDR3 with reference TRBV7-8 and TRBJ2-5 gives the whole variable domain GAGVSQSPRYKVAKRGQDVALRCDPISGHVSLFWYQQALGQGPEFLTYFQNEAQLDKSGLPSDRFFAERPEGSVSTLKIQRTQQEDSAVYLCASSLEGGSTQYFGPGTRLLVL.

The J gene is TRBJ1-3, the V gene TRBV11-2; D not resolved. V was cut by 0 bases and J by 2 bases, with 5 bases left in between. This CDR3 spans 14 amino acids. CDR1 is SGHAT and CDR2 is FQNNGV in the germline V gene. CDR3 sequence: CASSLERTGNTIYF. CDR3 sequence (DNA): TGTGCCAGCAGCTTAGAACGGACTGGAAACACCATATATTTT.

The chain links TRBV10-2 to TRBJ1-2, with D hard to call. In germline, CDR1 is WSHSY, CDR2 SAAADI. The CDR3 runs 11 residues. Trimming stripped 6 bases from V and 8 bases from J, with 10 bases between. The CDR3 DNA follows: TGCGCCAGCAGCCCGGAGAAGGGCTACACCTTC. It codes for CASSPEKGYTF.

The chain recombines TRBV5-1 with TRBJ1-1; unclear D gene. CDR3 length: 16 amino acids. V was cut by 6 bases and J by 0 bases, with 18 bases left in between. The germline gives CDR1 SGHRS, CDR2 YFSETQ. The CDR3 sequence is CASTLGGRIMNTEAFF. The DNA of the CDR3 is TGCGCCAGCACGTTAGGTGGACGCATTATGAACACTGAAGCTTTCTTT. Based on the CDR3 plus reference TRBV5-1 and TRBJ1-1, the full variable domain is KAGVTQTPRYLIKTRGQQVTLSCSPISGHRSVSWYQQTPGQGLQFLFEYFSETQRNKGNFPGRFSGRQFSNSRSEMNVSTLELGDSALYLCASTLGGRIMNTEAFFGQGTRLTVV.

The chain employs TRBV10-3 and TRBJ2-2, with D unresolved. This CDR3 spans 16 amino acids. Looked up from germline, CDR1 is ENHRY and CDR2 is SYGVKD. Trimming removed 8 bases at V and 1 base at J, with 17 bases between. CDR3 nucleotides: TGTGCCATCCTTCAAGGCGACACTCTGAACACCGGGGAGCTGTTTTTT. Residues: CAILQGDTLNTGELFF.

The chain has TRBV14 and TRBJ2-7; D ambiguous. CDR1 is SGHDN, CDR2 FVKESK, per germline. V was shortened by 1 base and J by 6 bases, with 19 bases between the two germline ends. The CDR3 spans 16 residues. CDR3 nucleotide sequence: TGTGCCAGCAGCCAAGTAGGACGGAGCCGGCTAGGCGAGCAGTACTTC. This encodes CASSQVGRSRLGEQYF.

This chain links TRBV19 with TRBJ1-3; maybe TRBD1 (5 bases). The germline CDR1 and CDR2 sequences are LNHDA and SQIVND (reference sequence). The CDR3 spans 14 residues. The V end was cut by 3 bases, the J end by 2 bases, with 8 bases between. The CDR3 reads CASSIWDAGNTIYF. CDR3 DNA: TGTGCCAGTAGTATCTGGGACGCTGGAAACACCATATATTTT.

The rearrangement links TRBV10-3 to TRBJ1-2, with 8 bases aligning to TRBD1. J gave up 2 bases and V 4 bases, and 0 bases lay outside the gene matches. In germline, CDR1 is ENHRY, CDR2 SYGVKD. There are 13 residues in the CDR3. The CDR3 region is CAISGQGNYGYTF. The CDR3 nucleotides are TGTGCCATCAGTGGACAGGGGAACTATGGCTACACCTTC.

In its sample, this clone was seen a few times. The chain couples TRBV19 to TRBJ1-2, with a tentative D call TRBD1 (6 bases). The germline V and J ends were trimmed by 3 bases and 6 bases, with 11 bases remaining between them. CDR1 is LNHDA and CDR2 is SQIVND in the germline V gene (reference sequence). This CDR3 comprises 13 residues. CDR3: CASSIGQRNGYTF. The CDR3 DNA reads as TGTGCCAGTAGTATCGGACAGAGGAATGGCTACACCTTC.